What follows are 9 T cell receptor beta chains derived from one specimen sequenced in a study of blood T cell repertoires in COVID-19. Clones were sequenced by immunoSEQ multiplex PCR, and TCRdb holds only the in-frame ones, with some missing. The top ten hold over 1.3% of the sample, which has about 410,000 clones, 70% to 90% seen once. The sequenced sample consisted of peripheral blood. The origin of the receptors is a woman younger than 45 with active or convalescent COVID-19.

The CDR3 nucleotides read TGTGCCAGCAGTTATTCGGGACAGGGGCACAATGAGCAGTTCTTC. Protein: CASSYSGQGHNEQFF. The V gene is TRBV6-5, the J gene TRBJ2-1; 10 bases fit TRBD1. Per the germline V gene, CDR1 is MNHEY and CDR2 is SVGAGI. Unmatched junction bases numbered 4, after V lost 3 bases and J lost 5 bases. The CDR3 is 15 amino acids.

The J gene is TRBJ2-5, the V gene TRBV5-4; D unresolved. The germline CDR1 and CDR2 sequences are SGHNT and YYREEE (reference sequence). CDR3 length: 13 amino acids. Trimming removed 1 base at V and 5 bases at J, with 9 bases between. CDR3 sequence reads: CASSLRPGETQYF. CDR3 bases: TGTGCCAGCAGCTTGAGGCCGGGTGAGACCCAGTACTTC.

Only one count was recorded for this clone. V and J are TRBV18 and TRBJ2-1; 8 positions agree with TRBD2. V dropped 3 bases and J dropped 5; count of bases not matched to a gene: 12. The germline CDR1 and CDR2 sequences are KGHSH and LQKENI. The CDR3 has 17 residues. Here the CDR3 reads CASSPRDRGGLNNEQFF. CDR3 DNA: TGTGCCAGCTCACCGAGAGATCGGGGGGGCCTTAACAATGAGCAGTTCTTC.

The rearrangement joins TRBV5-4 to TRBJ1-2; 10 bases align to TRBD1. Trimming took 3 bases from V and 7 from J; bases not matched to a gene: 6. Germline V lookup: CDR1 SGHNT, CDR2 YYREEE (reference sequence). There are 14 residues in the CDR3. This chain's CDR3 is CASSSGTGVVGYTF. The CDR3 bases are TGTGCCAGCAGCTCCGGGACAGGGGTTGTTGGCTACACCTTC.

The chain recombines TRBV5-1 with TRBJ1-1; D is perhaps TRBD1 (6 bases). Germline-derived CDR1 and CDR2 are SGHRS and YFSETQ. Deletions cut 5 bases from V and 3 bases from J, with 14 bases between. The CDR3 loop spans 14 amino acids. Here the CDR3 reads CASSAGGRDTEAFF. In DNA, the CDR3 is TGCGCCAGCAGTGCTGGGGGCAGGGACACTGAAGCTTTCTTT.

V gene TRBV5-5 combines with J gene TRBJ2-4, with D possibly being TRBD1 (6 bases). V was trimmed by 3 bases and J by 0 bases, leaving 13 bases between them. The germline V gene encodes CDR1 SGHKS and CDR2 YYEKEE (reference sequence). The CDR3 is made up of 16 amino acids. CDR3 DNA: TGTGCCAGCAGCTGGAACAGGGAAGTAGCCAAAAACATTCAGTACTTC. Translation: CASSWNREVAKNIQYF.

The sample holds a few counts of this clone. This chain uses TRBV2 with TRBJ2-2; 9 nucleotides line up with TRBD1. V lost 6 bases and J lost 6; bases outside the gene matches: 8. The CDR3 extends over 15 amino acids. The germline gives CDR1 SNHLY, CDR2 FYNNEI. The CDR3 coding sequence is TGTGCCAGCAGCCGGGACAGGGTTAGGGCCGGGGAGCTGTTTTTT. Residues: CASSRDRVRAGELFF.

On this clone: This CDR3 fails to terminate in the conserved phenylalanine or tryptophan, so it likely reflects a read error. Because the CDR3's place on the DNA is in doubt, the DNA is left out and the CDR3 is given as listed by TCRdb. The gene calls are TRBV4-1 and TRBJ1-4; TRBD1 is the table's D call, not checked against the DNA. Germline CDR1 MGHRA, CDR2 YSYEKL. The CDR3 has 11 amino acids, counting both end residues. The CDR3 reads CASSQDRVVVV.

V and J are TRBV20-1 and TRBJ2-7, with 9 bases identical to TRBD2. The germline CDR1 and CDR2 sequences are DFQATT and SNEGSKA (reference sequence). This CDR3 has 19 residues. J lost 3 bases, V lost 3 bases, and 21 bases had no gene match. The CDR3 is CSASRPPIYSGSALYEQYF. CDR3 nucleotides: TGCAGTGCTAGTAGACCCCCGATCTATAGCGGGAGCGCCCTCTACGAGCAGTACTTC.